Below, one TCR beta chain is given with its context. Its antigen is unknown. PCR amplification relied on 60 Vbeta primers (plus 13 Jbeta primers). Here immunoSEQ multiplex PCR was the method, and the copy in TCRdb shows in-frame clones only, minus some. The sample carries under 170,000 clones, 55% to 70% recorded once. The entry originates in a study of cytomegalovirus exposure and HLA in healthy donors. Study findings and constraints: A few chains linked to CMV were shown in vitro to be specific for CMV antigens. Prior analysis indicated that the majority of TCR beta V segments exhibited productivity approximately 90% or approximately 30% of the time. For most TCR sequences rarity was the rule, although some public TCRs occurred in many donors.

Among the donors, all were healthy bone marrow donors. The sequencing sample was made of PBMCs. The sequence derives from a woman between 55 and 75 years old in good health and CMV-seropositive.

The CDR3 DNA follows: TGTGCCAGCAGCTTTGACCTGACTAGCGGGGAAACCTACGAGCAGTACTTC. This sequence encodes CASSFDLTSGETYEQYF. The rearrangement uses TRBV7-2 and TRBJ2-7, with 11 nucleotides matching TRBD2. The CDR3 is 17 amino acids. CDR1 is SGHTA, CDR2 FQGNSA, per germline. V lost 3 bases, J lost 2 bases, and 9 bases stayed unmatched.